This T cell receptor beta chain appears in the sequencing data of a study of OX40 agonist ivuxolimab in advanced cancers. The repertoire was sequenced with immunoSEQ multiplex PCR; TCRdb's copy has only in-frame clones and lacks some. The table lists around 79,000 clones, about 91% of them singletons. The germline V gene encodes CDR1 SGDLS and CDR2 YYNGEE. The CDR3 is 15 residues long. Trimming took off 4 bases at V and 8 bases at J, with 19 bases between the two ends. J is TRBJ1-5 and V is TRBV9, with D maybe TRBD1 (5 bases). This receptor was obtained from an adult with an advanced solid tumor such as melanoma, head and neck, liver or kidney cancer. Source: CD4+ or CD8+ T cells sorted from blood, taken in a trial of the OX40 agonist ivuxolimab. The CDR3 reads CASSSWDGDREPQHF. CDR3 DNA: TGTGCCAGCAGCTCCTGGGACGGCGATAGGGAGCCCCAGCATTTT.